The rows below give T cell receptor beta chains drawn from one sample of a study of CD8 T cells in Susac syndrome. TCRdb processed the immunoSEQ multiplex PCR reads anew with MiXCR; each CDR3 protein has one entry. The data show under 200,000 distinct CDR3 sequences, roughly 92% seen once. Source material: CD4+ T cells from PBMCs. The receptors derive from a human donor with Susac syndrome. Both conserved end residues are part of each CDR3. Fields, in order: D gene, V gene, J gene, clone size, CDR3 DNA, CDR3 protein. The D gene is left open where the match is weak. Not every row has a clone size; where given, it reads once, few, many or a size class.

D gene: .
V gene: TRBV2
J gene: TRBJ2-7
clone size: .
CDR3 DNA: TGTGCCAGCCGGGGGGACAGCCCCTACGAGCAGTACTTC
CDR3 protein: CASRGDSPYEQYF

D gene: .
V gene: TRBV29-1
J gene: TRBJ1-1
clone size: once
CDR3 DNA: TGCAGCGTTACCAGCAGGCTGGGGAACACTGAAGCTTTCTTT
CDR3 protein: CSVTSRLGNTEAFF

D gene: .
V gene: TRBV7-3
J gene: TRBJ2-5
clone size: .
CDR3 DNA: TGTGCCAGCAGCTTAACTCCGGGAGAAGAGACCCAGTACTTC
CDR3 protein: CASSLTPGEETQYF

D gene: .
V gene: TRBV19
J gene: TRBJ1-5
clone size: .
CDR3 DNA: TGTGCCAGTATCGACCGACCGGGCAATCAGCCCCAGCATTTT
CDR3 protein: CASIDRPGNQPQHF

D gene: .
V gene: TRBV18
J gene: TRBJ2-3
clone size: .
CDR3 DNA: TGTGCCAGCTCACCACCGAGTACAGATACGCAGTATTTT
CDR3 protein: CASSPPSTDTQYF

D gene: .
V gene: TRBV7-9
J gene: TRBJ2-1
clone size: .
CDR3 DNA: TGTGCCAGCAGCCCCAAGACGTCGTACAATGAGCAGTTCTTC
CDR3 protein: CASSPKTSYNEQFF

D gene: .
V gene: TRBV30
J gene: TRBJ1-2
clone size: .
CDR3 DNA: TGTGCCTGGAGTGACGAGGGGCTTCGTGGCTACACCTTC
CDR3 protein: CAWSDEGLRGYTF

D gene: .
V gene: TRBV6-5
J gene: TRBJ1-2
clone size: .
CDR3 DNA: TGTGCCAGCAGTTACTCCCAGGGTGTCAGCGGTGGCTACACCTTC
CDR3 protein: CASSYSQGVSGGYTF

D gene: .
V gene: TRBV30
J gene: TRBJ2-5
clone size: .
CDR3 DNA: TGTGCCTGGACTCTGGGGGAGACCCAGTACTTC
CDR3 protein: CAWTLGETQYF

D gene: .
V gene: TRBV20-1
J gene: TRBJ1-1
clone size: once
CDR3 DNA: TGCAGTGCTGGAAAACAGGCAGAAGCTTTCTTT
CDR3 protein: CSAGKQAEAFF

D gene: .
V gene: TRBV29-1
J gene: TRBJ1-3
clone size: .
CDR3 DNA: TGCAGCGGCACCCCAGACCTGGGAAACACCATATATTTT
CDR3 protein: CSGTPDLGNTIYF

D gene: .
V gene: TRBV12-3/TRBV12-4
J gene: TRBJ2-6
clone size: .
CDR3 DNA: TGTGCCAGCAGTTTAATAGGGGCTGGGGCCAACGTCCTGACTTTC
CDR3 protein: CASSLIGAGANVLTF

D gene: TRBD2
V gene: TRBV5-1
J gene: TRBJ2-6
clone size: .
CDR3 DNA: TGCGCCAGCAGCCGGATTAGCGGGGTGGCCAACGTCCTGACTTTC
CDR3 protein: CASSRISGVANVLTF

D gene: TRBD1
V gene: TRBV5-1
J gene: TRBJ1-2
clone size: .
CDR3 DNA: TGCGCCAGCAGCGGGACAGGGTCTGGGAACTATGGCTACACCTTC
CDR3 protein: CASSGTGSGNYGYTF

D gene: TRBD2
V gene: TRBV30
J gene: TRBJ2-2
clone size: .
CDR3 DNA: TGTGCCTGGAGCCCGCGGGGGGGCACCGGGGAGCTGTTTTTT
CDR3 protein: CAWSPRGGTGELFF

D gene: .
V gene: TRBV12-3/TRBV12-4
J gene: TRBJ1-6
clone size: .
CDR3 DNA: TGTGCCAGCACCTTCGGTAATTCACCCCTCCACTTT
CDR3 protein: CASTFGNSPLHF

D gene: .
V gene: TRBV4-2
J gene: TRBJ1-5
clone size: .
CDR3 DNA: TGTGCCAGCAGCCAAGAGATGGGGGGAGGACAGACTAGCAATCAGCCCCAGCATTTT
CDR3 protein: CASSQEMGGGQTSNQPQHF

D gene: .
V gene: TRBV4-3
J gene: TRBJ1-5
clone size: .
CDR3 DNA: TGCGCCAGCAGCCAAGAGGTTATCGGGTTCCAGCCCCAGCATTTT
CDR3 protein: CASSQEVIGFQPQHF

D gene: .
V gene: TRBV25-1
J gene: TRBJ2-3
clone size: .
CDR3 DNA: TGTGCCAGCAGTCAGCGTAGTAGAACAGATACGCAGTATTTT
CDR3 protein: CASSQRSRTDTQYF

D gene: .
V gene: TRBV29-1
J gene: TRBJ1-1
clone size: .
CDR3 DNA: TGCAGCGTTGTCCCTTCGGGAAACACTGAAGCTTTCTTT
CDR3 protein: CSVVPSGNTEAFF

D gene: TRBD2
V gene: TRBV2
J gene: TRBJ2-1
clone size: .
CDR3 DNA: TGTGCCAGCAGTGCTTGGACTAGCGGGGGGGCCTTAGTGTTC
CDR3 protein: CASSAWTSGGALVF

D gene: .
V gene: TRBV19
J gene: TRBJ1-1
clone size: once
CDR3 DNA: TGTGCCAGTAGTATGGGAGGGGACACTGAAGCTTTCTTT
CDR3 protein: CASSMGGDTEAFF

D gene: .
V gene: TRBV3-1
J gene: TRBJ1-2
clone size: .
CDR3 DNA: TGTGCCAGCAGCCAAGGGACTACCTATGGCTACACCTTC
CDR3 protein: CASSQGTTYGYTF

D gene: .
V gene: TRBV2
J gene: TRBJ1-6
clone size: .
CDR3 DNA: TGTGCCAGCAGTGAAGGGGCGGATTCACCCCTCCACTTT
CDR3 protein: CASSEGADSPLHF

D gene: .
V gene: TRBV5-6
J gene: TRBJ2-1
clone size: .
CDR3 DNA: TGTGCCAGCAGCTGGACTCACTACAATGAGCAGTTCTTC
CDR3 protein: CASSWTHYNEQFF

D gene: .
V gene: TRBV9
J gene: TRBJ2-7
clone size: .
CDR3 DNA: TGTGCCAGCGCCCGGGGTATCCGGGACGCAAGCGCCTACGAGCAGTACTTC
CDR3 protein: CASARGIRDASAYEQYF

D gene: TRBD2
V gene: TRBV3-1
J gene: TRBJ2-2
clone size: .
CDR3 DNA: TGTGCCAGCTACGGGGGGGCCGGGACCGGGGAGCTGTTTTTT
CDR3 protein: CASYGGAGTGELFF

D gene: .
V gene: TRBV5-4
J gene: TRBJ2-7
clone size: .
CDR3 DNA: TGTGCCAGCAGCTTGGGTGGGGGATACTACGAGCAGTACTTC
CDR3 protein: CASSLGGGYYEQYF

D gene: TRBD1
V gene: TRBV29-1
J gene: TRBJ2-1
clone size: .
CDR3 DNA: TGCAGCGTTGAAGGTACGCAGGGGGCCAATGAGCAGTTCTTC
CDR3 protein: CSVEGTQGANEQFF

D gene: TRBD1
V gene: TRBV5-4
J gene: TRBJ1-2
clone size: .
CDR3 DNA: TGTGCCAGCAGCTTAGGCAGGGGGGCCATAAACTATGGCTACACCTTC
CDR3 protein: CASSLGRGAINYGYTF

D gene: .
V gene: TRBV30
J gene: TRBJ2-1
clone size: .
CDR3 DNA: TGTGCCTGGAGAGCGGGTTCCTACAATGAGCAGTTCTTC
CDR3 protein: CAWRAGSYNEQFF

D gene: .
V gene: TRBV12-3/TRBV12-4
J gene: TRBJ1-2
clone size: once
CDR3 DNA: TGTGCCAGCAGTGCCCAAGGGGGAGAGGAAGGCTACACCTTC
CDR3 protein: CASSAQGGEEGYTF

D gene: .
V gene: TRBV4-1
J gene: TRBJ1-1
clone size: .
CDR3 DNA: TGCGCCAGCAGCCAAGAAGGGACAAAGAACACTGAAGCTTTCTTT
CDR3 protein: CASSQEGTKNTEAFF

D gene: .
V gene: TRBV2
J gene: TRBJ2-5
clone size: .
CDR3 DNA: TGTGCCAGCAGTCTCGACAGATTGGAGACCCAGTACTTC
CDR3 protein: CASSLDRLETQYF

D gene: .
V gene: TRBV20-1
J gene: TRBJ1-6
clone size: once
CDR3 DNA: TGCAGTGCTAGAGGTTGGGTGGGTAATAATTCACCCCTCCACTTT
CDR3 protein: CSARGWVGNNSPLHF

D gene: .
V gene: TRBV6-1
J gene: TRBJ2-3
clone size: few
CDR3 DNA: TGTGCCAGTAGGACTTCCTGGGGTACGCAGTATTTT
CDR3 protein: CASRTSWGTQYF

D gene: .
V gene: TRBV12-3/TRBV12-4
J gene: TRBJ1-5
clone size: .
CDR3 DNA: TGTGCCAGCAGTCTCCAGCAGGGTCAGCCCCAGCATTTT
CDR3 protein: CASSLQQGQPQHF

D gene: .
V gene: TRBV30
J gene: TRBJ1-1
clone size: .
CDR3 DNA: TGTGCCTGGAGTAATTCTAAGAACACTGAAGCTTTCTTT
CDR3 protein: CAWSNSKNTEAFF